This T cell receptor beta chain was captured in a study of tissue T cells after allogeneic stem cell transplantation. Study results and limitations: Blood and spleen captured only part of the tissue TCR repertoire. Within patients, tissue anatomy strongly shaped TCR repertoire composition.

Described time point: mouse harvest day 7 after allogeneic transplant. The graft held 10^6 splenic CD5+ T cells and 10^7 T-cell-depleted bone marrow cells. Mice had MHC-mismatched B6 into BALB/c GVHD, sampled day 7 or 14. This clone turned up a few times. What it recognizes is unknown. Mouse gene names apply. Read coverage stops 1 residue before the CDR3 terminus; the germline J gene supplies the remainder. The CDR3 contains 13 residues. The germline V gene has CDR1 KGHPV and CDR2 FQNQEV (reference sequence). Trimming removed 2 bases from V and 7 bases from J; junction bases left unmatched: 3. The assay was immunoSEQ multiplex PCR, and TCRdb's table has in-frame clones only and misses some. The sample consists of thousands of clones, about 55% of them appearing once.

Sequenced sample: spleen. The rearrangement links TRBV26 to TRBJ2-7; 9 bases are shared with TRBD2. This clonotype was obtained from a female BALB/c mouse given C57BL/6 T cells with graft-versus-host disease after an allogeneic hematopoietic cell transplant. Incomplete CDR3 DNA: TGTGCCAGCAGTCTGAACTGGGGGGAGGAACAGTAC. It specifies CASSLNWGEEQY. The complete CDR3 sequence is CASSLNWGEEQYF.